This T cell receptor (beta chain) was profiled in a study of vaccination effects on CD4 cells after COVID-19. Study overall: Relative to the second dose, post-vaccine samples were obtained a median of 72 days later.

About this clone itself: What it binds is unknown.

Viral peptide pools were used in the ViraFEST assay to expand antigen-specific CD4+ T cells, and sequencing came afterward. Culture lasted about nine days before CD4+ T cell isolation. Participants each got two BNT162b2 or mRNA-1273 vaccine doses. According to the study, vaccine recipients showed no prior SARS-CoV-2 infection and negative nucleocapsid antibodies. After around 2 million PBMC were placed in each well, they were cultured with approximately 9.4 IU/ml IL-2 and around 10 ug/ml peptides. Measured with immunoSEQ multiplex PCR; TCRdb has only the in-frame clones, and not every one. This repertoire shows about 31,000 clones, 80% to 85% found once; its top ten account for 5.8%. Study observations and caveats: Clonal contraction was marked in infection- and vaccine-induced clones late after vaccination.

The sequenced sample was CD4+ T cells from PBMCs cultured with SARS-CoV-2 spike peptides, obtained after COVID-19 vaccination. The receptor comes from a human donor who received a COVID-19 vaccine. Some clones in this sample may be carry-over from other donors' samples.

CDR3 residues: CASSRGQGGNTIYF. In DNA, the CDR3 is TGTGCCAGTAGTCGCGGACAGGGTGGAAACACCATATATTTT. The chain uses TRBV19 and TRBJ1-3; TRBD1 aligns across 8 bases. The junction had 3 bases not matched to a gene; V was cut back by 5 bases and J by 3 bases. The length of the CDR3 is 14 residues. From germline, CDR1 is LNHDA and CDR2 SQIVND (reference sequence).